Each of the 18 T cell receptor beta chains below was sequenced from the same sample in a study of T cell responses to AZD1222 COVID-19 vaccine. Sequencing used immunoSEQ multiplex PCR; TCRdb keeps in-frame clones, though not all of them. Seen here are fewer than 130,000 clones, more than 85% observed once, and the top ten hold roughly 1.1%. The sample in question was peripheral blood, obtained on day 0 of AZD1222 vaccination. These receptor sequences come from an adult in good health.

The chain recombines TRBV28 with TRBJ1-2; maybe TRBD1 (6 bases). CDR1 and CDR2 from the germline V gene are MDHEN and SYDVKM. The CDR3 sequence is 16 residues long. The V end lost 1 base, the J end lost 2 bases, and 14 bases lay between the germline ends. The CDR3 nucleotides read TGTGCCAGCAGTTTATACGGGGGCGGTTCAAACTATGGCTACACCTTC. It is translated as CASSLYGGGSNYGYTF.

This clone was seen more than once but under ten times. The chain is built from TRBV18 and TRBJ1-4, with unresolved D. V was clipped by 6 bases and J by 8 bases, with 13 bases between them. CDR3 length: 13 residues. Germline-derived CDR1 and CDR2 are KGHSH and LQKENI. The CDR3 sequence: CASSQDLGEKLFF. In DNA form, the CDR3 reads TGTGCCAGCTCTCAAGACCTGGGGGAAAAACTGTTTTTT.

CDR3 coding DNA: TGTGCCTGGGGTTTAGACAGCAGCTCTGGAAACACCATATATTTT. Translating gives CAWGLDSSSGNTIYF. The genes are TRBV30 and TRBJ1-3, with a possible D match to TRBD1 (5 bases). This CDR3 region has 15 residues. V was trimmed by 5 bases and J by 0 bases, leaving 14 bases between them. Germline CDR1 is GTSNPN and CDR2 is SVGIG (reference sequence).

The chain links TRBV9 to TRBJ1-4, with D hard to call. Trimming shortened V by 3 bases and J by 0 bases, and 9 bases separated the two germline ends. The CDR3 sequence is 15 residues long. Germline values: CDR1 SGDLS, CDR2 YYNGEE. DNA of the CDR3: TGTGCCAGCAGCGCCAATCCCGCAACTAATGAAAAACTGTTTTTT. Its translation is CASSANPATNEKLFF.

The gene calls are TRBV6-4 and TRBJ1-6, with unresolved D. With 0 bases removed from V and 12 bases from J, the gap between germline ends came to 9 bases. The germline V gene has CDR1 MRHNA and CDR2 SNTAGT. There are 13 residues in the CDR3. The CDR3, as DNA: TGTGCCAGCAGTGACTCTGACGGGCAACCCCTCCACTTT. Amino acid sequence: CASSDSDGQPLHF.

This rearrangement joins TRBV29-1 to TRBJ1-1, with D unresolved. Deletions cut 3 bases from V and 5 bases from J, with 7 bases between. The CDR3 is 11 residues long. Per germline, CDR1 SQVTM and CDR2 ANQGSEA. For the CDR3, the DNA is TGCAGCGTTGATCCTGGGACTGAAGCTTTCTTT. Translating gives CSVDPGTEAFF.

In DNA, the CDR3 is TGCGCCAGCAGCTTGGGGCCCAGCCTGGTCCTCTCTGGAAACACCATATATTTT. Translated, it gives CASSLGPSLVLSGNTIYF. The gene calls are TRBV5-1 and TRBJ1-3; no definite D call. Between the trimmed V and J ends, which lost 0 bases and 0 bases, there was a span of 16 bases. The CDR3 totals 18 residues. The germline gives CDR1 SGHRS, CDR2 YFSETQ.

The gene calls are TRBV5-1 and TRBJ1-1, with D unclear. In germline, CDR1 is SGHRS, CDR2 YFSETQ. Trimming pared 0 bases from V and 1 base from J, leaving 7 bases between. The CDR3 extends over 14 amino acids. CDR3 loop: CASSLVSGNTEAFF. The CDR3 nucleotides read TGCGCCAGCAGCTTGGTATCAGGGAACACTGAAGCTTTCTTT.

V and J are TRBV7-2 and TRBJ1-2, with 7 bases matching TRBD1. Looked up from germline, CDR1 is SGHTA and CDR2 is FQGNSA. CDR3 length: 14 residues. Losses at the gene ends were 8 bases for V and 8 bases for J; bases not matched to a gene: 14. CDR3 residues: CASPGVTGSSGYTF. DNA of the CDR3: TGTGCCAGCCCCGGGGTGACAGGGAGTAGCGGCTACACCTTC.

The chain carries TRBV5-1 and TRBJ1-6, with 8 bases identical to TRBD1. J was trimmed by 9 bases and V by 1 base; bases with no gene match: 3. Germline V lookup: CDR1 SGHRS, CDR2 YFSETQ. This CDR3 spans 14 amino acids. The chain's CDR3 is CASSLSGGGSPLHF. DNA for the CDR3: TGCGCCAGCAGCTTGTCAGGGGGCGGTTCACCCCTCCACTTT.

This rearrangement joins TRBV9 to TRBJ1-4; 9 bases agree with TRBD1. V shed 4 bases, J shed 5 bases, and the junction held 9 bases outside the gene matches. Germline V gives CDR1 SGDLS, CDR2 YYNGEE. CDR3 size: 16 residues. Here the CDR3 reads CASSPRGGQGNEKLFF. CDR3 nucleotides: TGTGCCAGCAGCCCGAGGGGGGGACAGGGCAATGAAAAACTGTTTTTT.

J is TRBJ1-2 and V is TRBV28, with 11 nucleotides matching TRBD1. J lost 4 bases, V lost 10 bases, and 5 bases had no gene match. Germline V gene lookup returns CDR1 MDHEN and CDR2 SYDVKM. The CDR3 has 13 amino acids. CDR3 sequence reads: CATRDRGFYGYTF. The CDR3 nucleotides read TGTGCCACTCGGGACAGGGGGTTCTATGGCTACACCTTC.

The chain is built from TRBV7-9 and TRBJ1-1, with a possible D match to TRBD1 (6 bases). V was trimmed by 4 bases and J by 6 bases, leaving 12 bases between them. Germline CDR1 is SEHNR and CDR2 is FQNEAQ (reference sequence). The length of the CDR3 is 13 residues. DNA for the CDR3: TGTGCCAGCAGCTGGGAGGGGGGCGCTGAAGCTTTCTTT. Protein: CASSWEGGAEAFF.

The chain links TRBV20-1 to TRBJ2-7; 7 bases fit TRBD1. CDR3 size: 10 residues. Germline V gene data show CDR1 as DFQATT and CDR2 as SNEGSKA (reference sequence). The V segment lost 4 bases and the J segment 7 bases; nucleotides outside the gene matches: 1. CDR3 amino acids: CSATTGEQYF. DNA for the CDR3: TGCAGTGCTACGACAGGGGAGCAGTACTTC.

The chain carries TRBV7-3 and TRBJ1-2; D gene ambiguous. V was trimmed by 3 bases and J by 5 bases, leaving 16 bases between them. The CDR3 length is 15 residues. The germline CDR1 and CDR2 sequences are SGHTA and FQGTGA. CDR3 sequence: CASSLKAIPGYGYTF. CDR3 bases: TGTGCCAGCAGCTTGAAGGCGATCCCGGGGTATGGCTACACCTTC.

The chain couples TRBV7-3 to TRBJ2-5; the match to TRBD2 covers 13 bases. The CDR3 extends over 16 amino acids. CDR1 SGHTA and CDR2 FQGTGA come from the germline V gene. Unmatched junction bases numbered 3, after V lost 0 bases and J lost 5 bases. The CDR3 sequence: CASSLTTSGGSETQYF. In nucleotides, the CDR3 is TGTGCCAGCAGCTTAACGACTAGCGGGGGGTCGGAGACCCAGTACTTC.

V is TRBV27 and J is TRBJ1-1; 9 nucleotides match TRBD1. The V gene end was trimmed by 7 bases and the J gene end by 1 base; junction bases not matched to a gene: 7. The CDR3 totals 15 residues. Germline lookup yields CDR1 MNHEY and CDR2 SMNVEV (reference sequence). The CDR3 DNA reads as TGTGCCAGCATTCTACAGGGGGCCCGGAACACTGAAGCTTTCTTT. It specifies CASILQGARNTEAFF.

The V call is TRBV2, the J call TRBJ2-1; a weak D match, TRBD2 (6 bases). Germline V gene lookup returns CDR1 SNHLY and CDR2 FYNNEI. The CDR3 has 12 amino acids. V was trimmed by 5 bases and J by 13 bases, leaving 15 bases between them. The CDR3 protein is CASSWDSGGQFF. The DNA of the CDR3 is TGTGCCAGCAGTTGGGACTCCGGTGGACAGTTCTTC.